This TCR beta chain came from a study of T cells in Graves' hyperthyroidism and ophthalmopathy. Amplified TCR beta CDR3 regions came from RNA transcripts. The TCR CDR3 first-round RT-PCR relied on the HTBI primer set. TCRdb reanalysed the multiplex PCR reads using MiXCR and keeps one entry per CDR3 protein. The data show fewer than 850,000 distinct CDR3 sequences, 17% seen once. This CDR3 region has 14 residues. CDR1 is SGHAT, CDR2 FQNNGV, per germline. The V gene end was trimmed by 4 bases and the J gene end by 7 bases; junction bases not matched to a gene: 5. Broader study findings: Clonotypes that were expanded in thyroid above 0.001 mostly appeared in blood too.

With regard to this clonotype: What it binds is not known.

This receptor was identified in a man between 45 and 60 years old with Graves' hyperthyroidism. The J gene is TRBJ1-2, the V gene TRBV11-2, with TRBD1 identical over 11 bases. Sequencing input: blood. CDR3 amino acids: CASSYGTGGVGYTF. CDR3 nucleotide sequence: TGTGCCAGCAGCTACGGGACAGGGGGTGTTGGCTACACCTTC.